The 24 T cell receptor beta chains listed next were all sequenced from one sample in a study of shared clonotypes between healthy human individuals (dated by TCRdb to 2020 to 2021). Library generation was performed with the immunoSEQ multiplex PCR assay. TCRdb provides this immuneACCESS table in a form limited to in-frame rearrangements. Some clones are lacking; in checked studies, under half of them reflect an unresolved V gene, and why the rest are absent is not known. The sample has about 1.1 million clones on record, roughly 80% of them singletons. Together, the top ten hold approximately 0.9% of the sample. Sequenced: memory CD4+ T cells from PBMCs. Interpreted using the paper, the cell subset or site label stands for: CD45RA-negative fraction. Receptors were obtained from a man younger than 35 in good health. Some clones in this sample may be carry-over from other donors' samples.

This clone was counted ten times or more. The sample has other DNA sequences that encode this CDR3 too. This chain connects TRBV20-1 to TRBJ1-2; unclear D gene. The V end lost 5 bases, the J end lost 3 bases, and 7 bases lay between the germline ends. The germline V gene has CDR1 DFQATT and CDR2 SNEGSKA (reference sequence). The CDR3 sequence is 11 residues long. The CDR3 here is CSAPRDYGYTF. For the CDR3, the DNA is TGCAGTGCTCCAAGGGACTATGGCTACACCTTC.

This chain uses TRBV18 with TRBJ1-1, with TRBD1 identical over 8 bases. Germline trimming cut 0 bases from V and 5 bases from J; bases unmatched to any gene: 5. Per germline, CDR1 KGHSH and CDR2 LQKENI. This CDR3 comprises 15 residues. The CDR3 region is CASSPPPGGWTEAFF. In nucleotides, the CDR3 is TGTGCCAGCTCACCACCGCCAGGGGGCTGGACTGAAGCTTTCTTT.

The chain has TRBV5-6 and TRBJ1-2; TRBD1 matches at 8 bases. Looked up from germline, CDR1 is SGHDT and CDR2 is YYEEEE. Unmatched junction bases numbered 4, after V lost 0 bases and J lost 3 bases. The CDR3 loop spans 15 amino acids. CDR3 DNA: TGTGCCAGCAGCTTGGGAACAGGGGGTTACTATGGCTACACCTTC. Translated, it gives CASSLGTGGYYGYTF.

The chain couples TRBV5-1 to TRBJ2-1, with no clear D. Per germline, CDR1 SGHRS and CDR2 YFSETQ. The V end was cut by 2 bases, the J end by 5 bases, with 5 bases between. CDR3 size: 12 residues. CDR3 amino acids: CASSFADNEQFF. The CDR3 coding sequence is TGCGCCAGCAGCTTCGCAGACAATGAGCAGTTCTTC. Based on the CDR3 plus reference TRBV5-1 and TRBJ2-1, the full variable domain is KAGVTQTPRYLIKTRGQQVTLSCSPISGHRSVSWYQQTPGQGLQFLFEYFSETQRNKGNFPGRFSGRQFSNSRSEMNVSTLELGDSALYLCASSFADNEQFFGPGTRLTVL.

The CDR3 is CATSSPAGRGYTGELFF. Here the CDR3 DNA reads TGTGCCACCAGCAGCCCGGCCGGCAGGGGATACACCGGGGAGCTGTTTTTT. The gene calls are TRBV15 and TRBJ2-2; a weak D match, TRBD1 (6 bases). V was clipped by 3 bases and J by 3 bases, with 17 bases between them. The length of the CDR3 is 17 residues. Germline V gives CDR1 LNHNV, CDR2 YYDKDF (reference sequence).

The CDR3 nucleotides are TGCGCCAGCACAGAACAAGGCAACACCGGGGAGCTGTTTTTT. Encoded protein: CASTEQGNTGELFF. The rearrangement links TRBV5-1 to TRBJ2-2; D not resolved. CDR1 is SGHRS and CDR2 is YFSETQ in the germline V gene. The V gene lost 6 bases and the J gene lost 2 bases, with 11 bases spanning the gap. The length of the CDR3 is 14 residues.

This chain connects TRBV6-6 to TRBJ1-1; TRBD1 might be the D (6 bases). Per germline, CDR1 MNHNY and CDR2 SVGAGI (reference sequence). This CDR3 comprises 14 residues. The ends were cut back, 5 bases at V and 1 base at J, with 11 bases in the middle. The CDR3 reads CASSPGHRNTEAFF. The CDR3 bases are TGTGCCAGCAGTCCGGGACACCGGAACACTGAAGCTTTCTTT.

CDR3: CASSQGGLAGTRSYEQYF. The DNA for the CDR3 is TGTGCCAGCAGCCAAGGGGGACTAGCGGGAACCCGCTCCTACGAGCAGTACTTC. The chain employs TRBV28 and TRBJ2-7; 13 bases match TRBD2. The V segment lost 6 bases and the J segment 0 bases; nucleotides outside the gene matches: 11. The CDR3 loop spans 18 amino acids. CDR1 and CDR2 from the germline V gene are MDHEN and SYDVKM. The variable domain in full, completed from reference TRBV28 and TRBJ2-7, reads DVKVTQSSRYLVKRTGEKVFLECVQDMDHENMFWYRQDPGLGLRLIYFSYDVKMKEKGDIPEGYSVSREKKERFSLILESASTNQTSMYLCASSQGGLAGTRSYEQYFGPGTRLTVT.

This clone appeared a single time. The V and J genes are TRBV7-3 and TRBJ2-3; 14 nucleotides line up with TRBD2. The trim removed 3 bases at V and 8 bases at J, leaving 4 bases unmatched. Germline values: CDR1 SGHTA, CDR2 FQGTGA. The CDR3 has 15 residues. The CDR3 DNA is TGTGCCAGCAGCTTGGGGACTAGCGGGAGCCTTACGCAGTATTTT. It codes for CASSLGTSGSLTQYF.

The chain has TRBV5-4 and TRBJ2-7; no definite D call. Germline-derived CDR1 and CDR2 are SGHNT and YYREEE (reference sequence). The CDR3 covers 15 residues. V dropped 0 bases and J dropped 2 bases, with 12 bases sitting between them. Here the CDR3 DNA reads TGTGCCAGCAGCTTGGGGGCAGCCCAAACCTACGAGCAGTACTTC. Its protein product is CASSLGAAQTYEQYF.

CDR3 nucleotide sequence: TGTGCCAGCAGCCAAGACTCGGGATCAGCTTCTCGGCAGTTCTTC. Amino acid sequence: CASSQDSGSASRQFF. The chain joins TRBV14 to TRBJ2-1; D possibly corresponds to TRBD2 (5 bases). Trimming took off 0 bases at V and 12 bases at J, with 18 bases between the two ends. CDR3 size: 15 residues. Germline CDR1 reads SGHDN; CDR2 reads FVKESK. Using reference TRBV14 and TRBJ2-1 for the parts outside the CDR3, the full variable domain is EAGVTQFPSHSVIEKGQTVTLRCDPISGHDNLYWYRRVMGKEIKFLLHFVKESKQDESGMPNNRFLAERTGGTYSTLKVQPAELEDSGVYFCASSQDSGSASRQFFGPGTRLTVL.

V and J are TRBV2 and TRBJ2-1; TRBD2 might be the D (6 bases). Trimming removed 4 bases from V and 7 bases from J, with 17 bases in between. The CDR3 has 15 amino acids. Per germline, CDR1 SNHLY and CDR2 FYNNEI. The CDR3 nucleotides are TGTGCCAGCAGTGCGGGCGGGATTCCCCTTAATGAGCAGTTCTTC. Its protein product is CASSAGGIPLNEQFF.

This clone was counted a single time. V and J are TRBV20-1 and TRBJ1-3, with unresolved D. CDR3 length equals 11 residues. Germline V lookup: CDR1 DFQATT, CDR2 SNEGSKA (reference sequence). Deletions cut 5 bases from V and 8 bases from J, with 10 bases between. Here the CDR3 reads CSAPGPDTIYF. DNA of the CDR3: TGCAGTGCTCCAGGCCCGGACACCATATATTTT.

This clone was picked up a small number of times. The chain has TRBV7-9 and TRBJ1-4, with 7 positions matching TRBD1. Germline V CDR1 and CDR2: SEHNR, FQNEAQ (reference sequence). The CDR3 runs to 14 residues. The V gene end was trimmed by 5 bases and the J gene end by 7 bases; junction bases not matched to a gene: 7. In nucleotides, the CDR3 is TGTGCCAGCAGCGCGACAGGGAGAAGTGAAAAACTGTTTTTT. This translates into CASSATGRSEKLFF.

V usage is TRBV13 and J usage is TRBJ2-5; no clear D gene. Trimming removed 5 bases from V and 3 bases from J, with 10 bases in between. CDR1 and CDR2 (germline): PRHDT, FYEKMQ (reference sequence). This CDR3 region has 13 residues. The CDR3 loop reads CASSARREETQYF. CDR3 in DNA: TGTGCCAGCAGCGCCAGGCGAGAAGAGACCCAGTACTTC.

The chain has TRBV2 and TRBJ1-5; D may be TRBD1 (5 bases). Trimming took off 6 bases at V and 7 bases at J, with 10 bases between the two ends. CDR3 size: 12 residues. Germline lookup yields CDR1 SNHLY and CDR2 FYNNEI. CDR3 region: CASRTQGQPQHF. The CDR3 DNA reads as TGTGCCAGCAGGACCCAGGGACAGCCCCAGCATTTT. Full variable domain (rest looked up from reference TRBV2 and TRBJ1-5): EPEVTQTPSHQVTQMGQEVILRCVPISNHLYFYWYRQILGQKVEFLVSFYNNEISEKSEIFDDQFSVERPDGSNFTLKIRSTKLEDSAMYFCASRTQGQPQHFGDGTRLSIL.

This clone was observed many times. This chain joins TRBV4-2 and TRBJ2-1; the match to TRBD2 covers 9 bases. Trimming removed 1 base from V and 6 bases from J; junction bases left unmatched: 7. There are 16 residues in the CDR3. CDR1 is LGHNA and CDR2 is YNFKEQ in the germline V gene. The CDR3 region is CASSQVGGRAVNEQFF. The CDR3 DNA reads as TGTGCCAGCAGCCAAGTGGGCGGGAGGGCCGTCAATGAGCAGTTCTTC.

The rearrangement links TRBV27 to TRBJ2-2; TRBD2 agrees at 7 bases. CDR1 is MNHEY, CDR2 SMNVEV, per germline (reference sequence). CDR3 length: 14 amino acids. V was clipped by 0 bases and J by 6 bases; unmatched bases: 1. Here the CDR3 DNA reads TGTGCCAGCAGTTTATCCCGGGGGGCCGGGGAGCTGTTTTTT. It is translated as CASSLSRGAGELFF.

This clone has more than one count but fewer than ten. The CDR3 loop is CASTLVGFNTEAFF. DNA of the CDR3: TGTGCCAGCACTCTTGTTGGGTTTAACACTGAAGCTTTCTTT. This chain links TRBV14 with TRBJ1-1; D remains unclear. CDR3 length: 14 residues. V was trimmed by 7 bases and J by 2 bases, leaving 14 bases between them. Per germline, CDR1 SGHDN and CDR2 FVKESK.

The chain uses TRBV11-1 and TRBJ2-2, with D unresolved. The CDR3 covers 12 residues. Trimming removed 3 bases from V and 6 bases from J, with 5 bases in between. Germline CDR1 and CDR2: SGHAT and FQDESV (reference sequence). The DNA of the CDR3 is TGTGCCAGCAGCTTCGATCCCGGGGAGCTGTTTTTT. Translation: CASSFDPGELFF.

A note on this clone: The identical CDR3 is also encoded by other nucleotide sequences in the sample. This chain joins TRBV2 and TRBJ1-1, with 7 bases that match TRBD1. Germline lookup yields CDR1 SNHLY and CDR2 FYNNEI. The V and J ends lost 3 bases and 5 bases, in that order; junction bases with no gene match: 3. The CDR3 runs 13 residues. The CDR3 here is CASSDRGGTEAFF. DNA of the CDR3: TGTGCCAGCAGTGACAGGGGGGGGACTGAAGCTTTCTTT.

The rearrangement uses TRBV5-1 and TRBJ2-3; D possibly corresponds to TRBD2 (5 bases). Trimming took 6 bases from V and 4 from J, leaving 18 bases between them. This CDR3 contains 15 residues. Germline V CDR1 and CDR2: SGHRS, YFSETQ. The CDR3 nucleotides read TGCGCCAGCACCAGAGGGTCAGGATTAGCAGATACGCAGTATTTT. It specifies CASTRGSGLADTQYF.

This clone has just a few counts. The chain joins TRBV28 to TRBJ2-7; TRBD1 matches at 11 bases. V lost 5 bases to trimming and J lost 7 bases; unmatched junction nucleotides: 7. Germline V gives CDR1 MDHEN, CDR2 SYDVKM. This CDR3 comprises 14 residues. This chain's CDR3 is CASSLPDRGREQYF. DNA for the CDR3: TGTGCCAGCAGTCTCCCGGACAGGGGGCGAGAGCAGTACTTC.

J is TRBJ1-3 and V is TRBV5-1; D remains unclear. Germline CDR1 and CDR2: SGHRS and YFSETQ. The CDR3 totals 15 residues. With 4 bases removed from V and 0 bases from J, the gap between germline ends came to 11 bases. The CDR3 protein is CASSPREGSGNTIYF. CDR3 sequence (DNA): TGCGCCAGCAGCCCCCGAGAGGGCTCTGGAAACACCATATATTTT.